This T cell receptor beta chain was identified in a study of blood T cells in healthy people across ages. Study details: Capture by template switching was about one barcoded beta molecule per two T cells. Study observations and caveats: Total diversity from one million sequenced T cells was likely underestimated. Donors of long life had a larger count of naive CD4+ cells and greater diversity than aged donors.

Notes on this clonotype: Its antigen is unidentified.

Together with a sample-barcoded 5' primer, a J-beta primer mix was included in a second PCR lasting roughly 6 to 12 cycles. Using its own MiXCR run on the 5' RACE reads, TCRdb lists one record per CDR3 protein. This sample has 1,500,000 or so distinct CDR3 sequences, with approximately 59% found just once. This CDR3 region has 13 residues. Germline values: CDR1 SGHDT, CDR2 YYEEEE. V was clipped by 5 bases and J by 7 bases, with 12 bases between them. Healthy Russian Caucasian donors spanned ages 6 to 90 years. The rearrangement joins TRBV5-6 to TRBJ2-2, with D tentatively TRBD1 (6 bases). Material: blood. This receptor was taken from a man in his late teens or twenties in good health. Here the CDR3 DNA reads TGTGCCAGCAGTTCCACAGGGTTCGGGGAGCTGTTTTTT. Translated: CASSSTGFGELFF.